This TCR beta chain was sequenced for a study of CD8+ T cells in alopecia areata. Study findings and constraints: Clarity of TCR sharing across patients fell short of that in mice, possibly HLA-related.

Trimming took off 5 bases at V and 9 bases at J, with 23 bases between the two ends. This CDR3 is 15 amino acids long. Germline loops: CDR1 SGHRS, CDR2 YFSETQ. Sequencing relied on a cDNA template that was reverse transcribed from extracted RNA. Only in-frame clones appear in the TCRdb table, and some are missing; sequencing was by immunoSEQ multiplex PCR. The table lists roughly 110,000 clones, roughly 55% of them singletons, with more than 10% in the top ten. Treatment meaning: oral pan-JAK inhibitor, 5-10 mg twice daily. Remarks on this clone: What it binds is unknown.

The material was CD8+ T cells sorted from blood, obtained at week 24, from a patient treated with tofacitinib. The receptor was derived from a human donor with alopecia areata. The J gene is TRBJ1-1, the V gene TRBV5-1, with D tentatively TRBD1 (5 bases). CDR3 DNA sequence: TGCGCCAGCAGGGGAGACGATCTGGTGGGGGTTCAAGCTTTCTTT. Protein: CASRGDDLVGVQAFF.